These 24 T cell receptor beta chains originate from one sample sequenced in a study of blood T cells in healthy people across ages. Next came a second PCR, run for about 6 to 11 cycles, which used a sample-barcoded 5' primer along with a J-beta primer mix. A single record per CDR3 protein comes from TCRdb applying MiXCR to the 5' RACE reads. This sample yields about 1.6 million distinct CDR3 sequences, of which approximately 32% are seen a single time; around 10% belongs to the top ten. Sequences were obtained from blood. Receptors were obtained from a woman aged 25-40 years in good health.

The chain uses TRBV4-1 and TRBJ2-3; 12 bases are a match to TRBD2. V lost 0 bases to trimming and J lost 6 bases; unmatched junction nucleotides: 7. The CDR3 sequence is 17 residues long. Looked up from germline, CDR1 is MGHRA and CDR2 is YSYEKL. In DNA form, the CDR3 reads TGCGCCAGCAGCCAAGAACGACTAGCGGGAGTTTTTGATACGCAGTATTTT. It translates to CASSQERLAGVFDTQYF.

The chain has TRBV15 and TRBJ2-4; 9 bases map to TRBD1. The V gene end was trimmed by 3 bases and the J gene end by 4 bases; junction bases not matched to a gene: 7. The CDR3 loop spans 16 amino acids. Germline V gene sequence: CDR1 LNHNV, CDR2 YYDKDF (reference sequence). The CDR3 nucleotides read TGTGCCACCAGCAGGGGCCCAGGACAGGGGAAAAACATTCAGTACTTC. Translation gives CATSRGPGQGKNIQYF.

This chain joins TRBV10-3 and TRBJ2-5; D is perhaps TRBD1 (5 bases). The CDR3 spans 14 residues. Trimming removed 3 bases from V and 3 bases from J, with 11 bases in between. Germline V gene lookup returns CDR1 ENHRY and CDR2 SYGVKD. CDR3 in amino acids: CAISDPTREETQYF. DNA of the CDR3: TGTGCCATCAGTGACCCAACCAGGGAAGAGACCCAGTACTTC.

This clonotype was recorded a few times. The V and J genes are TRBV20-1 and TRBJ2-7, with D perhaps assigned TRBD1 or TRBD2 (5 bases each). The CDR3 has 15 residues. Looked up from germline, CDR1 is DFQATT and CDR2 is SNEGSKA (reference sequence). Trimming took 0 bases from V and 6 from J, leaving 18 bases between them. The CDR3 region is CSARDGDAGSGEQYF. Written as DNA, the CDR3 is TGCAGTGCTAGAGATGGGGACGCCGGCAGTGGCGAGCAGTACTTC.

This clonotype was picked up a small number of times. V usage is TRBV5-6 and J usage is TRBJ1-2; a possible D gene is TRBD1 (5 bases). Trimming took 0 bases from V and 1 from J, leaving 16 bases between them. This CDR3 is 17 amino acids long. CDR1 is SGHDT and CDR2 is YYEEEE in the germline V gene. The CDR3 spells CASSLAFPGDYNYGYTF. The CDR3 DNA reads TGTGCCAGCAGCTTGGCCTTCCCCGGGGACTATAACTATGGCTACACCTTC. Using reference TRBV5-6 and TRBJ1-2 for the parts outside the CDR3, the full variable domain is DAGVTQSPTHLIKTRGQQVTLRCSPKSGHDTVSWYQQALGQGPQFIFQYYEEEERQRGNFPDRFSGHQFPNYSSELNVNALLLGDSALYLCASSLAFPGDYNYGYTFGSGTRLTVV.

The chain is built from TRBV5-1 and TRBJ2-2; TRBD1 agrees at 7 bases. Germline V gene lookup returns CDR1 SGHRS and CDR2 YFSETQ. The trim removed 3 bases at V and 6 bases at J, leaving 8 bases unmatched. This CDR3 spans 15 amino acids. The CDR3 region is CASSSRTGTAGELFF. Written as DNA, the CDR3 is TGCGCCAGCAGCTCCAGGACAGGCACTGCCGGGGAGCTGTTTTTT.

This clonotype was observed at least ten times. The chain links TRBV5-5 to TRBJ2-7; no definite D call. The CDR3 has 12 residues. CDR1 is SGHKS, CDR2 YYEKEE, per germline (reference sequence). Trimming took off 5 bases at V and 2 bases at J, with 8 bases between the two ends. CDR3 sequence reads: CASSLHTYEQYF. DNA for the CDR3: TGTGCCAGCAGTTTACACACCTACGAGCAGTACTTC. The entire variable domain, with the rest obtained from reference TRBV5-5 and TRBJ2-7, is as follows: DAGVTQSPTHLIKTRGQQVTLRCSPISGHKSVSWYQQVLGQGPQFIFQYYEKEERGRGNFPDRFSARQFPNYSSELNVNALLLGDSALYLCASSLHTYEQYFGPGTRLTVT.

This clonotype was found a few times. The rearrangement uses TRBV12-3 or TRBV12-4 and TRBJ1-5, with 8 bases identical to TRBD1. Germline trimming cut 6 bases from V and 4 bases from J; bases unmatched to any gene: 8. The CDR3 has 15 amino acids. The DNA for the CDR3 is TGTGCCAGCAGGGGGACAGGAGCCTTTAATCAGCCCCAGCATTTT. Its translation is CASRGTGAFNQPQHF.

V gene TRBV29-1 combines with J gene TRBJ1-2, with 8 nucleotides matching TRBD1. The CDR3 is 14 amino acids. The germline V gene has CDR1 SQVTM and CDR2 ANQGSEA. After removal of 4 bases from V and 0 bases from J, the junction contained 4 bases not matched to a gene. The CDR3 loop reads CSVAGGPANYGYTF. The CDR3 nucleotides read TGCAGCGTTGCAGGGGGCCCAGCTAACTATGGCTACACCTTC.

The chain is built from TRBV7-6 and TRBJ2-1; D is ambiguous. CDR1 is SGHVS and CDR2 is FNYEAQ in the germline V gene. CDR3 length: 13 residues. V lost 5 bases to trimming and J lost 8 bases, with 13 bases between them. CDR3 in DNA: TGTGCCAGCAGCCCCGCTAGTGCCCATGAGCAGTTCTTC. It codes for CASSPASAHEQFF.

This clonotype was counted between two and nine times. This chain links TRBV28 with TRBJ1-2, with D maybe TRBD1 (6 bases). CDR1 and CDR2 (germline): MDHEN, SYDVKM. The V and J ends lost 5 bases and 4 bases respectively, with 11 bases between them. CDR3 size: 13 residues. The CDR3 here is CASSNRQAYGYTF. The DNA for the CDR3 is TGTGCCAGCAGTAATAGACAGGCCTATGGCTACACCTTC.

This chain uses TRBV5-1 with TRBJ2-7; D might be TRBD1 or TRBD2, each matching 5 bases. The V end was cut by 1 base, the J end by 2 bases, with 10 bases between. The CDR3 length is 14 residues. Germline V gene sequence: CDR1 SGHRS, CDR2 YFSETQ. CDR3 sequence reads: CASSLQRGPYEQYF. The CDR3, as DNA: TGCGCCAGCAGCTTGCAGAGGGGTCCCTACGAGCAGTACTTC.

This clonotype showed up just a few times. This sequence joins TRBV7-3 and TRBJ1-6; maybe TRBD1 (5 bases). Germline V gives CDR1 SGHTA, CDR2 FQGTGA. V was pared by 1 base and J by 2 bases, with 12 bases between. This CDR3 has 17 residues. DNA for the CDR3: TGTGCCAGCAGCTTAAGCCGCCGGACACCCTATAATTCACCCCTCCACTTT. Protein sequence: CASSLSRRTPYNSPLHF. Supplemented by reference TRBV7-3 and TRBJ1-6, the full variable domain reads GAGVSQTPSNKVTEKGKYVELRCDPISGHTALYWYRQSLGQGPEFLIYFQGTGAADDSGLPNDRFFAVRPEGSVSTLKIQRTERGDSAVYLCASSLSRRTPYNSPLHFGNGTRLTVT.

This clonotype appeared a few times. Its ends do not fully match the called genes, so a read error is possible. The chain carries TRBV15 and TRBJ2-1; 7 bases map to TRBD1. Per the germline V gene, CDR1 is LNHNV and CDR2 is YYDKDF (reference sequence). This CDR3 contains 15 residues. The CDR3 DNA follows: TGTGCCACCAGCCGAGACAGGGTGGCGGACAATGAGCAGTTCTTC. Its protein product is CATSRDRVADNEQFF. The complete variable domain, with remaining parts taken from reference TRBV15 and TRBJ2-1, reads DAMVIQNPRYQVTQFGKPVTLSCSQTLNHNVMYWYQQKSSQAPKLLFHYYDKDFNNEADTPDNFQSRRPNTSFCFLDIRSPGLGDTAMYLCATSRDRVADNEQFFGPGTRLTVL.

This clonotype showed up just a few times. With a much larger clone just one base away, this may be a read error. V is TRBV6-1 and J is TRBJ1-2, with D uncertain. V lost 6 bases, J lost 3 bases, and 8 bases lay in between. Germline loops: CDR1 MNHNS, CDR2 SASEGT. The length of the CDR3 is 12 residues. The CDR3 here is CASSIGDYGYTF. DNA for the CDR3: TGTGCCAGCAGCATCGGGGACTATGGCTACACCTTC.

This clonotype was observed many times. The genes are TRBV6-6 and TRBJ2-7, with 7 positions matching TRBD1. Germline-derived CDR1 and CDR2 are MNHNY and SVGAGI (reference sequence). The CDR3 is 14 amino acids. J gave up 0 bases and V 10 bases, and 9 bases lay outside the gene matches. CDR3 sequence reads: CATQRGQTSYEQYF. The CDR3 region has the DNA TGTGCCACCCAAAGGGGACAGACCTCCTACGAGCAGTACTTC.

This chain links TRBV25-1 with TRBJ1-6; D ambiguous. V lost 0 bases and J lost 15, with 12 bases in between. Germline CDR1 MGHDK, CDR2 SYGVNS. The CDR3 is 13 amino acids. This CDR3 reads CASSEYEAKGLHF. CDR3 DNA sequence: TGTGCCAGCAGTGAATATGAGGCCAAAGGCCTCCACTTT.

This clonotype occurred many times. The chain is built from TRBV4-1 and TRBJ2-7, with D perhaps given as TRBD1 or TRBD2 (6 bases each). Germline assignment: CDR1 MGHRA and CDR2 YSYEKL. Trimming left V 0 bases short and J 10 bases short, with 16 bases between. The CDR3 loop spans 14 amino acids. The CDR3, as DNA: TGCGCCAGCAGCCAAGAAGGAAGAGGGGGAGGTCAGTACTTC. Its translation is CASSQEGRGGGQYF.

The chain carries TRBV5-8 and TRBJ1-5; possibly TRBD1 for D (5 bases). Germline loops: CDR1 SGHTS, CDR2 YDEGEE. This CDR3 region has 15 residues. V lost 4 bases to trimming and J lost 7 bases, with 18 bases between them. The CDR3, as DNA: TGTGCCAGCAGCCCCCCCCGGTGGGGGGAGCAGCCCCAGCATTTT. It encodes CASSPPRWGEQPQHF.

The chain couples TRBV6-6 to TRBJ2-3; TRBD2 matches 9 bases. The CDR3 has 16 residues. Unmatched junction bases numbered 4, after V lost 2 bases and J lost 1 base. Germline V gene sequence: CDR1 MNHNY, CDR2 SVGAGI (reference sequence). CDR3 loop: CASSYGSGGGTDTQYF. CDR3 DNA: TGTGCCAGCAGTTACGGTAGCGGGGGAGGCACAGATACGCAGTATTTT.

The table lists this clonotype with a few counts. The CDR3: CASSGDNNYGYTF. The CDR3 DNA reads TGTGCCAGCAGTGGGGACAATAACTATGGCTACACCTTC. The V call is TRBV12-3 or TRBV12-4, the J call TRBJ1-2, with a tentative D call TRBD1 (6 bases). Trimming stripped 5 bases from V and 1 base from J, with 8 bases between. The CDR3 has 13 amino acids.

This clonotype has more than one count but fewer than ten. The chain recombines TRBV20-1 with TRBJ2-5; 12 bases fit TRBD2. The V and J ends lost 2 bases and 5 bases, in that order; junction bases with no gene match: 18. Germline values: CDR1 DFQATT, CDR2 SNEGSKA (reference sequence). The CDR3 sequence is 19 residues long. The CDR3 bases are TGCAGTGCTAGACCTCCGCCCGGGACTAGCGGGCGAGGGGGGGAGACCCAGTACTTC. Amino acid sequence: CSARPPPGTSGRGGETQYF.

Only a few counts were recorded for this clonotype. The chain joins TRBV7-3 to TRBJ2-7; D may be TRBD2 (6 bases). Germline assignment: CDR1 SGHTA and CDR2 FQGTGA. Deletions cut 1 base from V and 7 bases from J, with 11 bases between. The CDR3 runs 13 residues. Here the CDR3 DNA reads TGTGCCAGCAGCTTAAAGACTGGAGGGGAGCAGTACTTC. As protein: CASSLKTGGEQYF.

This clonotype was observed a few times. The J gene is TRBJ1-5, the V gene TRBV2; D is perhaps TRBD1 (5 bases). V was pared by 9 bases and J by 3 bases, with 12 bases between. The CDR3 runs to 13 residues. The germline V gene encodes CDR1 SNHLY and CDR2 FYNNEI. The CDR3 spells CASARGHNQPQHF. The CDR3 DNA sequence: TGTGCCAGTGCAAGGGGCCACAATCAGCCCCAGCATTTT.